The sequence of this T cell receptor beta chain was determined in a study of chronic HIV infection and antiretroviral therapy (dated by TCRdb to between 2015 and 2017). This clonotype was seen at least ten times. There is no known antigen for this receptor. Qualities for individual bases were not recorded, and no much larger clone is one base off. The library was obtained by 5' RACE. Sequencing took place on an Illumina MiSeq. TCRdb handled the public reads itself, with Q25 trimming in fastp and clone calling in MiXCR, and kept productive beta chains. Each CDR3 protein appears once, grouped with its most common genes and DNA. A total of 25,000 to 35,000 distinct CDR3 sequences appear in this sample, about 8.6% of them only once. The ten most abundant clones make up about 2.5% of the sample. Trimming costs V 4 bases and J 8 bases, and their ends lie 27 bases apart. The germline V gene (reference sequence) specifies LNHNV as CDR1 and YYDKDF as CDR2. Measured from the cysteine to the phenylalanine, the CDR3 is 18 residues long. Kept here is only the CDR3 DNA, which spans 54 bases and is read in frame from base 1.

Sequencing input: peripheral blood. The chain is assembled from TRBV15 and TRBJ1-3, with TRBD1 tentatively as D gene (6 bases match). This receptor was taken from an adult who had HIV and had not received antiretroviral therapy, or was an uninfected healthy control (not recorded which). The base sequence is TGTGCCACCAGCAAATATCCTGGGGGCCGCTCTTCTACGGACACCATATATTTT. Translated, it gives CATSKYPGGRSSTDTIYF.